This record covers a single TCR beta chain. Antigen unknown. The data were taken from a study of cytomegalovirus exposure and HLA in healthy donors. The CDR3 has 14 amino acids. V was shortened by 7 bases and J by 4 bases, with 13 bases between the two germline ends. Germline V gene sequence: CDR1 SNHLY, CDR2 FYNNEI. Though probably carrying unrecorded immune exposures, donors were nominally healthy at sampling. Study-level points and caveats: Most likely, a cluster of highly shared sequence variants arose as a sequencing artifact. Cytomegalovirus status was reportedly diagnosed by the classifier with high sensitivity and specificity. Researchers had no immune exposure information except CMV serostatus available.

Both 60 Vbeta primers and 13 Jbeta primers went into the PCR. Measured with immunoSEQ multiplex PCR; TCRdb has only the in-frame clones, and not every one. This sample has tens of thousands of clones, with 89% found just once. This clonotype was sampled from a young man in good health and CMV-seropositive. The chain uses TRBV2 and TRBJ2-2, with D perhaps matching TRBD1 (6 bases). The sequenced material came from PBMCs. In nucleotides, the CDR3 is TGTGCCAGCAAGCGACAGGTCACCACCGGGGAGCTGTTTTTT. Its translation is CASKRQVTTGELFF.